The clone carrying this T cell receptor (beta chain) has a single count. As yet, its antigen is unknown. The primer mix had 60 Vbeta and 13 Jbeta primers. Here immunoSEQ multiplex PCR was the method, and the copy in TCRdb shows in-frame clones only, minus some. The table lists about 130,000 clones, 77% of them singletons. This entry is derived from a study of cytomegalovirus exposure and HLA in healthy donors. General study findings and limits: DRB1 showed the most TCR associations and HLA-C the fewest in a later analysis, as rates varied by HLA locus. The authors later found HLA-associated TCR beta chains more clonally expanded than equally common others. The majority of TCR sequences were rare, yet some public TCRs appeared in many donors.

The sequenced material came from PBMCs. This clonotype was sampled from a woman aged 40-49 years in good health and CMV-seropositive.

CDR3 sequence: CAWSTGIREQYF. CDR3 nucleotides: TGTGCCTGGAGCACAGGAATCAGGGAGCAGTACTTC. The V gene is TRBV30, the J gene TRBJ2-7, with D maybe TRBD1 (5 bases). CDR1 is GTSNPN and CDR2 is SVGIG in the germline V gene (reference sequence). The V and J ends lost 3 bases and 7 bases respectively, with 13 bases between them. The CDR3 contains 12 residues.